This T cell receptor (beta chain) is drawn from a study of T cell responses to AZD1222 COVID-19 vaccine. Turning to the study itself: Recipients boosted at about 4 weeks or about 12 weeks are pooled. Regarding the study as a whole: Repertoires were obtained solely post-peak T cell response.

About this clone: Its antigen is currently unknown.

Assay: immunoSEQ multiplex PCR; the TCRdb copy retains only in-frame clones and omits some. The sample consists of about 130,000 clones, roughly nine tenths of them appearing once. V was clipped by 7 bases and J by 5 bases, with 8 bases between them. This CDR3 has 11 residues. CDR1 and CDR2 (germline): LNHDA, SQIVND (reference sequence). This TCR was recovered from an adult in good health. This material consisted of peripheral blood, taken on day 0 of AZD1222 vaccination. The chain is built from TRBV19 and TRBJ1-2; no firm D call. CDR3 in amino acids: CASNSLYGYTF. For the CDR3, the DNA is TGTGCCAGTAACTCGCTATATGGCTACACCTTC.